This TCR beta chain was sequenced for a study of T cells in Graves' hyperthyroidism and ophthalmopathy. General study points: From stable hyperthyroidism, ophthalmopathy was set apart by a 13 V-J model. Most thyroid clonotypes with frequency above 0.001 were detected in blood.

The CDR3 runs 13 residues. Per germline, CDR1 DFQATT and CDR2 SNEGSKA (reference sequence). V lost 1 base, J lost 0 bases, and 6 bases lay in between. Amplification targeted TCR beta CDR3 regions from RNA transcripts. An initial round of RT-PCR targeting the TCR CDR3 relied on the HTBI primer set. Each CDR3 protein is one row after TCRdb ran MiXCR on the multiplex PCR reads. The sample holds under 350,000 distinct CDR3 sequences, approximately 17% seen once. Of note for this clonotype: No antigen is known for it.

A roughly 10 ml volume of fresh peripheral blood provided the PBMCs. The sequence came from a woman in her sixties or seventies with Graves' ophthalmopathy. Sequenced material: blood. This chain uses TRBV20-1 with TRBJ1-2; no firm D call. The CDR3 spells CSARVKTNYGYTF. CDR3 sequence (DNA): TGCAGTGCTAGAGTTAAGACTAACTATGGCTACACCTTC.